This T cell receptor (beta chain) was identified during a study of human T cells and chemical hapten exposure. CDR1 is SGHRS, CDR2 YFSETQ, per germline. V lost 0 bases and J lost 4, with 15 bases in between. This CDR3 comprises 16 residues. The sample holds a few counts of this clonotype. Unique molecular identifiers were attached to individual cDNA molecules within the library. MiXCR was run by TCRdb on the RACE reads, yielding one entry per CDR3 protein. The data show just under 350,000 distinct CDR3 sequences, roughly 6.9% seen once. Stated time point: patch test 1, 2 weeks after DPC sensitization. Documented treatment: therapeutic diphenylcyclopropenone sensitization with weekly scalp DPC. Investigators collected blood before applying each patch test. Alopecia patients between 18 and 70 years old and suitable for DPC were used as donors.

The receptor was isolated from a woman in her late teens or twenties with alopecia areata. Some clones in this sample may be carry-over from other donors' samples. Sequencing used whole blood, obtained in connection with sensitization to the hapten diphenylcyclopropenone (DPC). This sequence joins TRBV5-1 and TRBJ2-3; maybe TRBD2 (5 bases). The CDR3 DNA reads as TGCGCCAGCAGCTTGGGTCAAGCCAAGGGAGCAGATACGCAGTATTTT. This encodes CASSLGQAKGADTQYF.